The 13 T cell receptor beta chains presented below share a single source sample, sequenced in a study of control samples from healthy donors and cancer patients. Here immunoSEQ multiplex PCR was the method, and the copy in TCRdb shows in-frame clones only, minus some. The sample lists 350,000 to 450,000 clones, 90% occurring once. Specimen: PBMCs. These receptors were taken from a middle-aged man with head and neck cancer.

The V gene is TRBV20-1, the J gene TRBJ1-5; D is uncertain. The CDR3 extends over 15 amino acids. Trimming stripped 3 bases from V and 0 bases from J, with 12 bases between. Germline assignment: CDR1 DFQATT and CDR2 SNEGSKA (reference sequence). CDR3 nucleotide sequence: TGCAGTGCTAGTTTTATACTTAATAGCAATCAGCCCCAGCATTTT. It encodes CSASFILNSNQPQHF.

The chain couples TRBV11-3 to TRBJ2-2; 15 positions agree with TRBD2. Germline trimming cut 2 bases from V and 5 bases from J; bases unmatched to any gene: 6. This CDR3 contains 18 residues. Germline V gives CDR1 SGHNT, CDR2 YENEEA. The CDR3 DNA reads TGTGCCAGCAGCTTAAGTAGGGGACTAGCGGGAGGAACCGGGGAGCTGTTTTTT. It translates to CASSLSRGLAGGTGELFF.

The J gene is TRBJ1-1, the V gene TRBV10-2, with a weak D call TRBD1 (5 bases). Trimming removed 6 bases at V and 3 bases at J, with 17 bases between. There are 15 residues in the CDR3. The germline CDR1 and CDR2 sequences are WSHSY and SAAADI. CDR3 bases: TGCGCCAGCAGCCATAAGGGGTTGGGTCACACTGAAGCTTTCTTT. Translating it yields CASSHKGLGHTEAFF.

The chain couples TRBV9 to TRBJ1-1; maybe TRBD1 (5 bases). Deletions cut 2 bases from V and 10 bases from J, with 15 bases between. The CDR3 runs to 13 residues. Germline loops: CDR1 SGDLS, CDR2 YYNGEE. In DNA, the CDR3 is TGTGCCAGCAGCGTTCTTCCGGGGGAAGGAGCTTTCTTT. Translating gives CASSVLPGEGAFF. Complete variable domain (other parts from reference TRBV9 and TRBJ1-1): DSGVTQTPKHLITATGQRVTLRCSPRSGDLSVYWYQQSLDQGLQFLIQYYNGEERAKGNILERFSAQQFPDLHSELNLSSLELGDSALYFCASSVLPGEGAFFGQGTRLTVV.

The chain recombines TRBV4-1 with TRBJ2-2, with D tentatively TRBD2 (6 bases). Trimming left V 3 bases short and J 4 bases short, with 12 bases between. The CDR3 sequence is 15 residues long. CDR1 is MGHRA and CDR2 is YSYEKL in the germline V gene. In DNA form, the CDR3 reads TGCGCCAGCAGCCAGGAGGGGATAGGCACCGGGGAGCTGTTTTTT. It yields the protein CASSQEGIGTGELFF.

This clone was seen repeatedly, ten times or more. The sample contains more than one DNA sequence encoding this CDR3. The chain uses TRBV7-3 and TRBJ2-2, with 7 bases matching TRBD1. Unmatched junction bases numbered 1, after V lost 2 bases and J lost 1 base. The germline CDR1 and CDR2 sequences are SGHTA and FQGTGA. The CDR3 contains 15 residues. CDR3 sequence: CASSLGDRNTGELFF. In DNA, the CDR3 is TGTGCCAGCAGCTTAGGGGACAGGAACACCGGGGAGCTGTTTTTT.

The J gene is TRBJ1-1, the V gene TRBV29-1; no clear D gene. The germline CDR1 and CDR2 sequences are SQVTM and ANQGSEA. CDR3 size: 12 residues. Trimming shortened V by 6 bases and J by 5 bases, and 13 bases separated the two germline ends. CDR3 loop: CSVLGAFTEAFF. In DNA form, the CDR3 reads TGCAGCGTGTTGGGCGCGTTTACTGAAGCTTTCTTT.

The chain employs TRBV7-8 and TRBJ1-1, with 7 bases that match TRBD1. CDR1 is SGHVS, CDR2 FQNEAQ, per germline. CDR3 length: 14 residues. V trimming: 5 bases; J trimming: 2 bases; junction bases outside the gene matches: 5. Written as DNA, the CDR3 is TGTGCCAGCAGCCTAACAGGGGTCAACACTGAAGCTTTCTTT. Its protein is CASSLTGVNTEAFF.

The chain recombines TRBV4-3 with TRBJ2-2; TRBD2 matches 7 bases. This CDR3 spans 17 amino acids. The germline V gene has CDR1 LGHNA and CDR2 YSLEER. The ends lost 0 bases at V and 3 bases at J; junction bases unmatched: 7. The CDR3 DNA reads as TGCGCCAGCAGCCAAGATTCTGGGACTAAGTACACCGGGGAGCTGTTTTTT. Amino acid sequence: CASSQDSGTKYTGELFF.

The chain recombines TRBV18 with TRBJ2-4; a possible D gene is TRBD1 (6 bases). The CDR3 runs to 16 residues. Germline values: CDR1 KGHSH, CDR2 LQKENI. V was shortened by 1 base and J by 0 bases, with 10 bases between the two germline ends. This CDR3 is CASSPRDKLAKNIQYF. The CDR3 region has the DNA TGTGCCAGCTCACCACGGGACAAACTAGCCAAAAACATTCAGTACTTC.

This clone was counted once. The J gene is TRBJ2-4, the V gene TRBV19, with a possible D match to TRBD2 (6 bases). CDR1 and CDR2 from the germline V gene are LNHDA and SQIVND (reference sequence). Trimming took 4 bases from V and 1 from J, leaving 11 bases between them. The CDR3 has 15 residues. DNA for the CDR3: TGTGCCAGTAGTAGCCTCCGGGAGGCCAAAAACATTCAGTACTTC. Its translation: CASSSLREAKNIQYF.

The chain uses TRBV5-4 and TRBJ2-2, with TRBD1 identical over 8 bases. The germline CDR1 and CDR2 sequences are SGHNT and YYREEE (reference sequence). The CDR3 consists of 15 residues. Germline trimming cut 3 bases from V and 7 bases from J; bases unmatched to any gene: 8. The CDR3 DNA sequence: TGTGCCAGCAGCTCCGGACAGGGAACGATCGGGGAGCTGTTTTTT. It is translated as CASSSGQGTIGELFF.

This rearrangement joins TRBV27 to TRBJ2-3; 9 bases match TRBD1. Germline lookup yields CDR1 MNHEY and CDR2 SMNVEV (reference sequence). This CDR3 spans 17 amino acids. The V segment lost 4 bases and the J segment 3 bases; nucleotides outside the gene matches: 11. CDR3 protein: CASSSQNRGLRTDTQYF. DNA for the CDR3: TGTGCCAGCAGTTCCCAGAACAGGGGGCTCAGGACAGATACGCAGTATTTT.